A selection of T cell receptor beta chains follows, all from one sample in a study of CD8+ T cells in alopecia areata. TCRdb's copy holds only in-frame clones and misses some; the assay was immunoSEQ multiplex PCR. The repertoire holds about 140,000 clones, with 58% as singletons. Sample: CD4+ T cells sorted from blood, taken at week 0. These TCRs come from a human donor with alopecia areata. Both conserved end residues are part of each CDR3. D genes are given only for firm matches. Clone sizes are given selectively: once, few, many, or a class where the clone is expanded.

cdr3_length j_call d_call clone_size v_call cdr3_nt cdr3_aa
12 TRBJ2-7 . . TRBV7-9 TGTGCCAGCAGCTTTCTCTTCTCAGAGCAGTACTTC CASSFLFSEQYF
13 TRBJ2-5 . . TRBV29-1 TGCAGCGCCCGGGACACCATACAAGAGACCCAGTACTTC CSARDTIQETQYF
15 TRBJ2-6 . . TRBV7-2 TGTGCCAGCAGCTTAGCCGGGTCTGGGGCCAACGTCCTGACTTTC CASSLAGSGANVLTF
12 TRBJ1-2 . . TRBV30 TGTGCCTGGAGCGCGGGTCTTGATGGCTACACCTTC CAWSAGLDGYTF
14 TRBJ2-7 . . TRBV7-2 TGTGCCAGCAGCTTTGCCGCCCGGGGATACGAGCAGTACTTC CASSFAARGYEQYF
14 TRBJ1-1 . . TRBV29-1 TGCAGCGCCGGACGGCAAAATATGAACACTGAAGCTTTCTTT CSAGRQNMNTEAFF
13 TRBJ1-2 . . TRBV30 TGTGCCTGGAGACAGGGTGGCCCCTATGGCTACACCTTC CAWRQGGPYGYTF
14 TRBJ2-1 TRBD2 . TRBV10-3 TGTGCCATCACCAGAGCGGGGGTCGACAATGAGCAGTTCTTC CAITRAGVDNEQFF
14 TRBJ2-3 TRBD1 . TRBV5-1 TGCGCCAGCAGCTGGGGGACAGCTACAGATACGCAGTATTTT CASSWGTATDTQYF
13 TRBJ1-2 . . TRBV29-1 TGCAGCGTCAGGGGTCAAACGGTCGGGGGCTACACCTTC CSVRGQTVGGYTF
13 TRBJ2-7 TRBD1 few TRBV11-2 TGTGCCAGCAGAGGGACAGGGGGAAGCGAGCAGTACTTC CASRGTGGSEQYF
16 TRBJ2-3 . . TRBV28 TGTGCCAGCACCCAGGGGGGTAGCGGGGGCACAGATACGCAGTATTTT CASTQGGSGGTDTQYF
12 TRBJ2-7 . . TRBV30 TGTGCCTGGACGGAGGGGCTGTTGGAGCAGTACTTC CAWTEGLLEQYF
13 TRBJ1-2 . few TRBV27 TGTGCCAGCCGTGGCCCCGGCCTGGGTGGCTACACCTTC CASRGPGLGGYTF
15 TRBJ2-4 . . TRBV2 TGTGCCAGCAGTGAAGGTCTCGGCAGACTTTATATTCAGTACTTC CASSEGLGRLYIQYF
14 TRBJ2-5 . . TRBV29-1 TGCAGCGTTTCACCGACTAGGGCGGAGGAGACCCAGTACTTC CSVSPTRAEETQYF